This entry concerns a single T cell receptor (beta chain). Its specificity is unknown. Expressed TCRB transcripts were sequenced because the entire RNA isolate underwent reverse transcription. Produced via immunoSEQ multiplex PCR; TCRdb's table is partial and in-frame only. The sample carries under 300,000 clones, around 15% recorded once. The junction had 8 bases not matched to a gene; V was cut back by 7 bases and J by 5 bases. CDR3 size: 14 residues. CDR1 is SNHLY and CDR2 is FYNNEI in the germline V gene. The record originates from a study of beta chain features in type 1 diabetes. The study's findings and limits: Although PCR might favor shorter templates, it would do so equally in patients and controls. In every one of the four CD4+ subsets, TCRB CDR3s were moderately but significantly shorter in Type 1 diabetes patients. Patients' naive, central memory and Treg TCRB repertoires seemed closer to one another than those of healthy donors.

A single heparinised draw of roughly 110 mL on average was taken per donor. The sample consisted of naive CD4+ T cells from blood. This receptor was taken from a man younger than 40 with type 1 diabetes. V gene TRBV2 combines with J gene TRBJ2-5, with 9 bases identical to TRBD2. In nucleotides, the CDR3 is TGTGCCAGCACGGCTAGCGGGACGAGGGAGACCCAGTACTTC. Its protein is CASTASGTRETQYF.